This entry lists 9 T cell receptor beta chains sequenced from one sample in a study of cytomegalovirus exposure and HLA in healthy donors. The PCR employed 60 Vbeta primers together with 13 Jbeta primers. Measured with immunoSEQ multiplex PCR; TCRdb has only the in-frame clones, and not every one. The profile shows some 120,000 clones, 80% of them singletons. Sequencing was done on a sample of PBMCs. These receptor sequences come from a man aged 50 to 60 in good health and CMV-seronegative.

The CDR3 DNA follows: TGCGCCAGCAGCTTGGATCGCAGGGGTGGCCAAGAGACCCAGTACTTC. Its translation: CASSLDRRGGQETQYF. The chain couples TRBV5-1 to TRBJ2-5, with TRBD1 as a possible D gene (6 bases). CDR1 SGHRS and CDR2 YFSETQ come from the germline V gene. This CDR3 is 16 amino acids long. Trimming left V 0 bases short and J 1 base short, with 13 bases between.

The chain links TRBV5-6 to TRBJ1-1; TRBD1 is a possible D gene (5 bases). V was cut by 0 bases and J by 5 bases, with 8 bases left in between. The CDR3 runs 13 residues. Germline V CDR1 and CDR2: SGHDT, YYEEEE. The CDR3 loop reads CASSLGGATEAFF. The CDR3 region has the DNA TGTGCCAGCAGCTTGGGTGGGGCGACTGAAGCTTTCTTT.

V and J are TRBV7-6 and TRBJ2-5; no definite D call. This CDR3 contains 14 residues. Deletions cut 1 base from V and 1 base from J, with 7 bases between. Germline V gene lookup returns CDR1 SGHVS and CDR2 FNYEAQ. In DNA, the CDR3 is TGTGCCAGCAGCTTAGGAGCGATCCAAGAGACCCAGTACTTC. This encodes CASSLGAIQETQYF.

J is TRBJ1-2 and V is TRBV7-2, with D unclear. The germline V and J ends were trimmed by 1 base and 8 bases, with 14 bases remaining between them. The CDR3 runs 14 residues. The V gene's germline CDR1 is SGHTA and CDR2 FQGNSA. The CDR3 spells CASSLVDRAGGYTF. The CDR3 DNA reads TGTGCCAGCAGCTTAGTCGATCGGGCGGGAGGCTACACCTTC. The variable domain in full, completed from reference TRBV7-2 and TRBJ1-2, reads GAGVSQSPSNKVTEKGKDVELRCDPISGHTALYWYRQSLGQGLEFLIYFQGNSAPDKSGLPSDRFSAERTGGSVSTLTIQRTQQEDSAVYLCASSLVDRAGGYTFGSGTRLTVV.

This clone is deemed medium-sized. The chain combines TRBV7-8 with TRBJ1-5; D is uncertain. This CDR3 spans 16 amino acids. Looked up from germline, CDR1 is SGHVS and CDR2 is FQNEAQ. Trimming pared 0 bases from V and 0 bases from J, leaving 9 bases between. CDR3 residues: CASSLAGGYSNQPQHF. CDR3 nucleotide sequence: TGTGCCAGCAGCTTAGCGGGAGGGTATAGCAATCAGCCCCAGCATTTT.

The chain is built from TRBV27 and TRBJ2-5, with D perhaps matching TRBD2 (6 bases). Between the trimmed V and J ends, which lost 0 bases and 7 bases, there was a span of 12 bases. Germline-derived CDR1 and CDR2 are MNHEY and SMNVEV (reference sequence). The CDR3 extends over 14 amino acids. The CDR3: CASSLSVGSVTQYF. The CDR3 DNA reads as TGTGCCAGCAGTTTATCAGTCGGGAGTGTGACCCAGTACTTC.

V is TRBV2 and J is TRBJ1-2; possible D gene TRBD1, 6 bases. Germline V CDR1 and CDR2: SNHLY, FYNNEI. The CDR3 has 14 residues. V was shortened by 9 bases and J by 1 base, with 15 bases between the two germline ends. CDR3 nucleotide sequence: TGTGCCAGTGGGTCGGACAGCTTTAACTATGGCTACACCTTC. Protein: CASGSDSFNYGYTF.

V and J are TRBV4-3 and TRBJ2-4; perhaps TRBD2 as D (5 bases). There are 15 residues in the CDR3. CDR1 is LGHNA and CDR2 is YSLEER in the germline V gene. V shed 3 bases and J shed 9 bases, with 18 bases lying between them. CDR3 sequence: CASSQDRGEGSIQYF. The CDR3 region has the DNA TGCGCCAGCAGCCAGGATCGTGGGGAAGGGAGCATTCAGTACTTC.

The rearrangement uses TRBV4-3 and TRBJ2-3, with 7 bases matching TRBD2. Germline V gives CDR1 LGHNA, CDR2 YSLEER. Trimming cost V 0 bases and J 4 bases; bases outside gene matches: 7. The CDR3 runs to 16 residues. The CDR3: CASSQDLRGVADTQYF. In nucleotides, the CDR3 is TGCGCCAGCAGCCAAGACTTACGGGGGGTGGCAGATACGCAGTATTTT.